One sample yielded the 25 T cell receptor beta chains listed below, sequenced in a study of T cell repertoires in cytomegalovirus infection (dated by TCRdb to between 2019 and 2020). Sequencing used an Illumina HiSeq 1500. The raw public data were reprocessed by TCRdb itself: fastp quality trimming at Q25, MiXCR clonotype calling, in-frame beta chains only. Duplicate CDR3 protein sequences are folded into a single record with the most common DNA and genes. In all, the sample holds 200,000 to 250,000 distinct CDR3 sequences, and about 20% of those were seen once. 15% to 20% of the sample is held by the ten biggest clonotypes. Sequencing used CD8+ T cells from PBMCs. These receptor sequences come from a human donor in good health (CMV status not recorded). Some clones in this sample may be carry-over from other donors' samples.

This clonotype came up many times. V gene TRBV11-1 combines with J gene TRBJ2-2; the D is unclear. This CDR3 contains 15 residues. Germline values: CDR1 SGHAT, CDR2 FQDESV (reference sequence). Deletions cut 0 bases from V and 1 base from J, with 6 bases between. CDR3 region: CASSLARLNTGELFF. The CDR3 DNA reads TGTGCCAGCAGCTTAGCTAGGCTGAACACCGGGGAGCTGTTTTTT.

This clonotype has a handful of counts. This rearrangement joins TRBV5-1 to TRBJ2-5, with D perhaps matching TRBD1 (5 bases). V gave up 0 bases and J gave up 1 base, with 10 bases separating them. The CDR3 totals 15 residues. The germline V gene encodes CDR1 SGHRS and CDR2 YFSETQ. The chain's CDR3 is CASSLDQGTQETQYF. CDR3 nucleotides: TGCGCCAGCAGCTTGGATCAGGGAACCCAAGAGACCCAGTACTTC.

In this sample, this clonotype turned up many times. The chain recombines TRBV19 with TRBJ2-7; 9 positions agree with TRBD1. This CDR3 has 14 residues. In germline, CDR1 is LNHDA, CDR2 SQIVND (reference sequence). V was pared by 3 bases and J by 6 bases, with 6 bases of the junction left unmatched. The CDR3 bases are TGTGCCAGTAGTATTCGGGACAGGGCGGCCGAGCAGTACTTC. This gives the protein CASSIRDRAAEQYF.

CDR3: CASSPSPEGGIEAFF. The CDR3 DNA follows: TGTGCCAGCAGCCCCAGCCCGGAGGGAGGGATTGAAGCTTTCTTT. The rearrangement links TRBV7-6 to TRBJ1-1; D is uncertain. V lost 5 bases to trimming and J lost 7 bases, with 20 bases between them. This CDR3 is built from 15 residues. CDR1 is SGHVS and CDR2 is FNYEAQ in the germline V gene.

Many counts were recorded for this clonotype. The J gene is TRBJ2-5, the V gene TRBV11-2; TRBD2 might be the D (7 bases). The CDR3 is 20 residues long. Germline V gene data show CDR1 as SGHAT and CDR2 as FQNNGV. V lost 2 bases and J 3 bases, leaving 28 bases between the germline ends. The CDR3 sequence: CASSLFAVQGGGRFKETQYF. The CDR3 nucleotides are TGTGCCAGCAGCTTATTTGCGGTTCAGGGCGGGGGCAGATTTAAAGAGACCCAGTACTTC.

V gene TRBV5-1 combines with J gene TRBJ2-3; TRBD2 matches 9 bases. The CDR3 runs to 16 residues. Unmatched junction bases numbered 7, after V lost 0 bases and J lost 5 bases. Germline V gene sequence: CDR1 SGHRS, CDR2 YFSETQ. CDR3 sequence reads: CASSLDSGLAGDTQYF. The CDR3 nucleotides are TGCGCCAGCAGCTTGGACTCGGGACTAGCAGGAGATACGCAGTATTTT. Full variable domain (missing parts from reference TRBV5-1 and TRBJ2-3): KAGVTQTPRYLIKTRGQQVTLSCSPISGHRSVSWYQQTPGQGLQFLFEYFSETQRNKGNFPGRFSGRQFSNSRSEMNVSTLELGDSALYLCASSLDSGLAGDTQYFGPGTRLTVL.

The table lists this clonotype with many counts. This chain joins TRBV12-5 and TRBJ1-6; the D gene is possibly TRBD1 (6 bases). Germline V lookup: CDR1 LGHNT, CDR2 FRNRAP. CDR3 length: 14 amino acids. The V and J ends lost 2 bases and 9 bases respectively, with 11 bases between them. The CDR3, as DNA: TGTGCTAGTGGTTTGACCGGGACACTTTCACCCCTCCACTTT. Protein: CASGLTGTLSPLHF. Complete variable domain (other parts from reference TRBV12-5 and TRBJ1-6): DARVTQTPRHKVTEMGQEVTMRCQPILGHNTVFWYRQTMMQGLELLAYFRNRAPLDDSGMPKDRFSAEMPDATLATLKIQPSEPRDSAVYFCASGLTGTLSPLHFGNGTRLTVT.

For the CDR3, the DNA is TGTGCCAGCAGGTTTGATCCGGGGCCTCTCACTGAAGCTTTCTTT. Translated: CASRFDPGPLTEAFF. V usage is TRBV7-6 and J usage is TRBJ1-1; D is possibly TRBD1 (5 bases). The CDR3 has 15 amino acids. V lost 6 bases, J lost 4 bases, and 18 bases lay in between. CDR1 SGHVS and CDR2 FNYEAQ come from the germline V gene.

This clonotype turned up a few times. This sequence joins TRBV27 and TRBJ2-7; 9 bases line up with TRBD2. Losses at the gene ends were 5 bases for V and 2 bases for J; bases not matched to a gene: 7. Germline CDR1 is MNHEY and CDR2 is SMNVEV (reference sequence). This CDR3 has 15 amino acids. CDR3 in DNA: TGTGCCAGCAGTAACCGACTAGCGGTGGCCTACGAGCAGTACTTC. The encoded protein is CASSNRLAVAYEQYF.

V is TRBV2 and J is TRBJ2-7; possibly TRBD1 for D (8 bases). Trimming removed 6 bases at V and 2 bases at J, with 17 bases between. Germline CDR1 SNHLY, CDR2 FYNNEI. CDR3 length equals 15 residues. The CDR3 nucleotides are TGTGCCAGCAGAGAACAGGGGGGGGTACCCTACGAGCAGTACTTC. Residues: CASREQGGVPYEQYF.

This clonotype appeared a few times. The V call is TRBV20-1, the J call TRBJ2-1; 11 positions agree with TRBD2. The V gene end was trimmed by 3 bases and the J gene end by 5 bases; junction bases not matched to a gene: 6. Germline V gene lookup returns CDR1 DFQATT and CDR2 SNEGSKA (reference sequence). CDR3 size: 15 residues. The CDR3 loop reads CSASGSGGGNNEQFF. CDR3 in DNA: TGCAGTGCTAGCGGTAGCGGGGGGGGTAACAATGAGCAGTTCTTC.

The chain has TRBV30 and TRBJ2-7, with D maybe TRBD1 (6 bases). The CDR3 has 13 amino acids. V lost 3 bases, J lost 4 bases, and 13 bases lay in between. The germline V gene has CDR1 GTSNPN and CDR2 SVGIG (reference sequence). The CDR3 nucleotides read TGTGCCTGGAGGGAGACAGGATCTTACGAGCAGTACTTC. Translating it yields CAWRETGSYEQYF.

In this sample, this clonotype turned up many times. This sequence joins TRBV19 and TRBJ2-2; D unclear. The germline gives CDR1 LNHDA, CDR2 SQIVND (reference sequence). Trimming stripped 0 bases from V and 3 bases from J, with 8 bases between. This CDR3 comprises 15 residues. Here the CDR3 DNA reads TGTGCCAGTAGTATAGAAGGGCCTTACACCGGGGAGCTGTTTTTT. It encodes CASSIEGPYTGELFF. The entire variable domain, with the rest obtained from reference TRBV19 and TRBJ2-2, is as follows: DGGITQSPKYLFRKEGQNVTLSCEQNLNHDAMYWYRQDPGQGLRLIYYSQIVNDFQKGDIAEGYSVSREKKESFPLTVTSAQKNPTAFYLCASSIEGPYTGELFFGEGSRLTVL.

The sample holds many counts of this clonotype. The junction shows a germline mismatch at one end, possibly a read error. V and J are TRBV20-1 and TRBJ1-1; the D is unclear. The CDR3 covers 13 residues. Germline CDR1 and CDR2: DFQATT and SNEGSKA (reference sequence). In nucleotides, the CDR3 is TGCAGTGCCAGAGAGGAAATGAACACTGAAGCTTTCTTT. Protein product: CSAREEMNTEAFF.

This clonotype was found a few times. This CDR3 reads CASILTASYNEQFF. DNA for the CDR3: TGTGCCAGCATCCTGACAGCCTCCTACAATGAGCAGTTCTTC. The chain uses TRBV9 and TRBJ2-1; D perhaps matches TRBD1 (5 bases). Trimming pared 6 bases from V and 0 bases from J, leaving 10 bases between. The CDR3 runs 14 residues. CDR1 is SGDLS and CDR2 is YYNGEE in the germline V gene.

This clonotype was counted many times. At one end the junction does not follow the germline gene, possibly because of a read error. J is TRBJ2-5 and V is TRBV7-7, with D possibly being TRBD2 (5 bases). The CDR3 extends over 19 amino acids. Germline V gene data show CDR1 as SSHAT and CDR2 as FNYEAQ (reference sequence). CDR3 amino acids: CASSQGQSLPAEYQETRYF. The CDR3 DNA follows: TGTGCCAGCAGCCAAGGGCAGTCCCTTCCAGCGGAGTACCAAGAGACCCGGTACTTC.

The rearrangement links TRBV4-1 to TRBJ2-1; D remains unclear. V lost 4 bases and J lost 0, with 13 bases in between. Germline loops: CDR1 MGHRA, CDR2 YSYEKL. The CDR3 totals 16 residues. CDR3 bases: TGCGCCAGCAGCCTCATGGTTGGAATCTCCTACAATGAGCAGTTCTTC. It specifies CASSLMVGISYNEQFF.

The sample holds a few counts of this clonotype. CDR3 sequence (DNA): TGTGCCAGCAAACGGAACAGACATTCACCCCTCCACTTT. Translating gives CASKRNRHSPLHF. The chain has TRBV28 and TRBJ1-6, with no clear D. The CDR3 has 13 residues. The germline V gene encodes CDR1 MDHEN and CDR2 SYDVKM. V gave up 7 bases and J gave up 8 bases, with 12 bases separating them. The full variable domain, in which reference TRBV28 and TRBJ1-6 provide the parts outside the CDR3, is DVKVTQSSRYLVKRTGEKVFLECVQDMDHENMFWYRQDPGLGLRLIYFSYDVKMKEKGDIPEGYSVSREKKERFSLILESASTNQTSMYLCASKRNRHSPLHFGNGTRLTVT.

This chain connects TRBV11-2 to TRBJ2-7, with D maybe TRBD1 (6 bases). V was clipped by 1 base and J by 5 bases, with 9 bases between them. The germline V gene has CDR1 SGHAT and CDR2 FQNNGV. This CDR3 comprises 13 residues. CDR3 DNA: TGTGCCAGCAGCTTAGGACAGGTCGACGAGCAGTACTTC. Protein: CASSLGQVDEQYF.

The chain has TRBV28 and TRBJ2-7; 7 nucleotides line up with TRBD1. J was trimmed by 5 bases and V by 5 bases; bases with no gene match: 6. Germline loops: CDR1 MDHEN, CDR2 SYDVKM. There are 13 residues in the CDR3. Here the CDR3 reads CASSPGGSDEQYF. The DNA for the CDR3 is TGTGCCAGCAGTCCAGGGGGTTCGGACGAGCAGTACTTC. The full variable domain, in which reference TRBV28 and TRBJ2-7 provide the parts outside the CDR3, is DVKVTQSSRYLVKRTGEKVFLECVQDMDHENMFWYRQDPGLGLRLIYFSYDVKMKEKGDIPEGYSVSREKKERFSLILESASTNQTSMYLCASSPGGSDEQYFGPGTRLTVT.

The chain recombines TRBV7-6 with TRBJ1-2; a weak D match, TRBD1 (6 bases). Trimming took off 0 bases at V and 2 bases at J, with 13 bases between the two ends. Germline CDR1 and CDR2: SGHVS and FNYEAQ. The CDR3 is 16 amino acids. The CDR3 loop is CASSLALGQINYGYTF. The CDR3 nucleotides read TGTGCCAGCAGCTTAGCGCTTGGACAGATCAACTATGGCTACACCTTC.

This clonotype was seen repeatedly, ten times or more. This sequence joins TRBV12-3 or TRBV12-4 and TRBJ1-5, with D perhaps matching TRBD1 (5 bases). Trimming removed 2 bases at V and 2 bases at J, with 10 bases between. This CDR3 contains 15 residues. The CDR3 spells CASSLTGGRNQPQHF. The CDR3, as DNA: TGTGCCAGCAGTTTAACGGGGGGACGCAATCAGCCCCAGCATTTT.

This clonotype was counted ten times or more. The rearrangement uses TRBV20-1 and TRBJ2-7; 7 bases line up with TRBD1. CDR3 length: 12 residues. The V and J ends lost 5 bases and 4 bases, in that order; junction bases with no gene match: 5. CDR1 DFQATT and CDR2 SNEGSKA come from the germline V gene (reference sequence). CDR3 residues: CSAPRTGYEQYF. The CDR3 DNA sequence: TGCAGTGCTCCGCGGACAGGATACGAGCAGTACTTC.

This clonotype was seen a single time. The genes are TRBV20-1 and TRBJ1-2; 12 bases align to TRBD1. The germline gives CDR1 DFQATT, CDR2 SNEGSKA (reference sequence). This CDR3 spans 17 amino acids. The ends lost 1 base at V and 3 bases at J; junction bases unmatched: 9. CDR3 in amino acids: CSARGGTGGLVDYGYTF. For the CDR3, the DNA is TGCAGTGCTAGAGGGGGGACAGGGGGCTTGGTGGACTATGGCTACACCTTC.

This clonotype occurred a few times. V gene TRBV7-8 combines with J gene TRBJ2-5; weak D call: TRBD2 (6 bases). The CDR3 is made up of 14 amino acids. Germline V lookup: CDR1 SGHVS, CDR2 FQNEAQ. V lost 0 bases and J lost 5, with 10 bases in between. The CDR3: CASSLAASAETQYF. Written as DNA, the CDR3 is TGTGCCAGCAGCTTAGCAGCTAGCGCTGAGACCCAGTACTTC.